This entry is about one T cell receptor (beta chain). Libraries were prepared by immunoSEQ multiplex PCR; TCRdb keeps only in-frame clonotypes and omits some of them. The table lists nearly 300,000 clones, about nine tenths of them singletons. The CDR3 runs 15 residues. Germline values: CDR1 LNHDA, CDR2 SQIVND (reference sequence). V gave up 6 bases and J gave up 10 bases; unmatched junction bases: 8. The record originates from a study of blood T cell repertoires in COVID-19. Participants came from fewer than 25 US areas, aged about 18 to 100 years. The sequenced sample was PBMCs or T cells enriched from blood (not recorded which). The chain uses TRBV19 and TRBJ2-1; 14 bases align to TRBD2. The clonotype originates from a woman in her forties or fifties who had been exposed to COVID-19. The CDR3 protein is CASSATSGGVREQFF. The CDR3 nucleotides read TGTGCCAGTAGCGCGACTAGCGGGGGGGTGAGGGAGCAGTTCTTC.